The clone carrying this T cell receptor (beta chain) was seen more than once but under ten times. This sample was taken from a study of naive and memory T cell subsets. Two oligonucleotides, mixed equimolar, formed the beta constant-region primer covering TRBC1 and TRBC2. Four rounds of PCR amplified the ligated cDNA using nested alpha and beta constant-region primers plus SP2. From the UMI-ligation and nested PCR reads, TCRdb called clonotypes with MiXCR, one entry per CDR3 protein. The profile shows roughly 80,000 distinct CDR3 sequences, approximately 10% of them singletons. CDR1 is LGHDT and CDR2 is YNNKEL in the germline V gene (reference sequence). V was trimmed by 5 bases and J by 2 bases, leaving 12 bases between them. The CDR3 loop spans 14 amino acids.

The J gene is TRBJ2-5, the V gene TRBV3-1; D ambiguous. The receptor's source is a human donor in good health. What was sequenced was naive CD8+ T cells from blood. The CDR3 DNA sequence: TGTGCCAGCAGCTATCCGGGTTCTCAAGAGACCCAGTACTTC. Translating it yields CASSYPGSQETQYF.